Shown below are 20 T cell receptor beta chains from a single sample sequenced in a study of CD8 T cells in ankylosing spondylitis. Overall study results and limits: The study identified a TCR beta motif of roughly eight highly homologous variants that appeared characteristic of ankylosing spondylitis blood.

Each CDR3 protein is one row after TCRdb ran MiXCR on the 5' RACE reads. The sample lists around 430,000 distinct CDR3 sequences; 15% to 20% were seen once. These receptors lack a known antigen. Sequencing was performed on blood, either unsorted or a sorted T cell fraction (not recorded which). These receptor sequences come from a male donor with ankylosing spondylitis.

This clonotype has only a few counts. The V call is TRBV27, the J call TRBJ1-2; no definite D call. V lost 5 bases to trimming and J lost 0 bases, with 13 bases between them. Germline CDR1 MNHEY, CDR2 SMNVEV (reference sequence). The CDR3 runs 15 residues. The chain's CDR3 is CASSLRAMSNYGYTF. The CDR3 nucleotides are TGTGCCAGCAGTCTGCGGGCTATGTCTAACTATGGCTACACCTTC.

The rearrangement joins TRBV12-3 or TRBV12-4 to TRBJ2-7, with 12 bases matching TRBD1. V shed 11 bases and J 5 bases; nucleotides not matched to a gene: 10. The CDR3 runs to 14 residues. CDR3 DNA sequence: TGTGCCTGCACACGGGGACAGGGGGCCAACGAGCAGTACTTC. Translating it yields CACTRGQGANEQYF.

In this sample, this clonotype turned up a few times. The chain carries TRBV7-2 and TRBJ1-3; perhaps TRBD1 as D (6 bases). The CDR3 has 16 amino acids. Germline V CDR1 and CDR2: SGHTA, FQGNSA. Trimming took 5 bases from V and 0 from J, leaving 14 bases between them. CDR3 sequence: CASSPRGISSGNTIYF. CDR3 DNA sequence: TGTGCCAGCAGCCCCAGGGGCATCAGCTCTGGAAACACCATATATTTT.

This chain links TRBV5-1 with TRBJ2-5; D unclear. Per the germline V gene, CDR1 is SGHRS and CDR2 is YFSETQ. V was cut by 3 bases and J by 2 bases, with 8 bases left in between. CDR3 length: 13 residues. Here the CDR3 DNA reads TGCGCCAGCAGCTCTCCGATTCAAGAGACCCAGTACTTC. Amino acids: CASSSPIQETQYF.

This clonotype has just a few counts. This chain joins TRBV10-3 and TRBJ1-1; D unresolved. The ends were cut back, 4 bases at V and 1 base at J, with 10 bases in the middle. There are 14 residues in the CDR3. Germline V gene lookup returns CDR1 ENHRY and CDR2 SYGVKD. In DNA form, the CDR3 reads TGTGCCATCAGTGCGACGGGCCGGAACACTGAAGCTTTCTTT. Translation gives CAISATGRNTEAFF.

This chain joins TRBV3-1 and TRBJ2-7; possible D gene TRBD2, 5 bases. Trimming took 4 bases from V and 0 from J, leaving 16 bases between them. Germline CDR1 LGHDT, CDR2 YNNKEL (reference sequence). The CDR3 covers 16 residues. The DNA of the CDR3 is TGTGCCAGCAGCCCTCGAGGGTTAGCGCACTCCTACGAGCAGTACTTC. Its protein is CASSPRGLAHSYEQYF.

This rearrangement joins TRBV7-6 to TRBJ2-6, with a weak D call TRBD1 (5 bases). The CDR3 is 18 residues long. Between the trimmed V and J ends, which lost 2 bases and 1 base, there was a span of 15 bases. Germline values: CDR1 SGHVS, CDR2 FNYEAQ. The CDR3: CASSLRQGAESGANVLTF. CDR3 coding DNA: TGTGCCAGCAGCTTAAGGCAGGGCGCGGAGTCTGGGGCCAACGTCCTGACTTTC.

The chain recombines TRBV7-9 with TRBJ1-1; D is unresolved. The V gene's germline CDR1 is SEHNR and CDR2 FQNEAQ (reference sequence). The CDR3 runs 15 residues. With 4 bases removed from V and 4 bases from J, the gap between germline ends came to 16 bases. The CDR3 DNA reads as TGTGCCAGCAGCTCTACCCCGGGGAGTGGCACTGAAGCTTTCTTT. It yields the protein CASSSTPGSGTEAFF. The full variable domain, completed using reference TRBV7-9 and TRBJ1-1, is DTGVSQNPRHKITKRGQNVTFRCDPISEHNRLYWYRQTLGQGPEFLTYFQNEAQLEKSRLLSDRFSAERPKGSFSTLEIQRTEQGDSAMYLCASSSTPGSGTEAFFGQGTRLTVV.

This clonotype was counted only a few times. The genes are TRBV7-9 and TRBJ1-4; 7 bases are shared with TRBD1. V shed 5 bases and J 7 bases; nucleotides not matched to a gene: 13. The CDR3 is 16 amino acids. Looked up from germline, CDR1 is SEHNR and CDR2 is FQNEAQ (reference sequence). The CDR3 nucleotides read TGTGCCAGCAGCGTACAAAGCCCGACAGGGATTGAAAAACTGTTTTTT. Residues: CASSVQSPTGIEKLFF.

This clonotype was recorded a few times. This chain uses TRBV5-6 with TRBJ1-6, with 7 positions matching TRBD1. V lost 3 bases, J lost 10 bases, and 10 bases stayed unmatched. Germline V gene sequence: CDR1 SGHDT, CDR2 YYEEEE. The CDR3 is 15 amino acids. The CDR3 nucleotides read TGTGCCAGCAGCTGGCGGACAGGCCTTGGGTCACCCCTCCACTTT. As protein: CASSWRTGLGSPLHF.

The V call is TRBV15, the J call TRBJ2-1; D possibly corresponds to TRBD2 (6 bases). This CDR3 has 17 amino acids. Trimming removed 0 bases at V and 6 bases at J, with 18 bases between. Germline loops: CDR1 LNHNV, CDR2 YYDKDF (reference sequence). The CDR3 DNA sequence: TGTGCCACCAGCAGAGATAACGCGGGACGGAGTTTCAATGAGCAGTTCTTC. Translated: CATSRDNAGRSFNEQFF.

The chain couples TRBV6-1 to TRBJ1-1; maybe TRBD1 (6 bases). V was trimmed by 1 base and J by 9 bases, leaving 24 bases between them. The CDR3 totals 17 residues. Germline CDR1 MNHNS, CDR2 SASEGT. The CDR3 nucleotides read TGTGCCAGCAGTGAAGGGAGATGGGGGACATTGGGGCCCAAAGCTTTCTTT. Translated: CASSEGRWGTLGPKAFF.

CDR3 region: CAISEPGGGQGSWEQFF. In DNA form, the CDR3 reads TGTGCCATCAGTGAGCCGGGGGGGGGACAGGGTTCGTGGGAGCAGTTCTTC. This chain joins TRBV10-3 and TRBJ2-1, with TRBD1 as a possible D gene (9 bases). The CDR3 is made up of 17 amino acids. The V gene's germline CDR1 is ENHRY and CDR2 SYGVKD. V was clipped by 2 bases and J by 10 bases, with 24 bases between them.

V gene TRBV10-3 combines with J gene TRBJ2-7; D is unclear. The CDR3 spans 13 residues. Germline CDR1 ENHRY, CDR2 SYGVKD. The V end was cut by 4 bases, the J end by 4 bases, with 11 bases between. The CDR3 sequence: CAISAIDVYEQYF. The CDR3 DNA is TGTGCCATCAGTGCAATAGACGTTTACGAGCAGTACTTC.

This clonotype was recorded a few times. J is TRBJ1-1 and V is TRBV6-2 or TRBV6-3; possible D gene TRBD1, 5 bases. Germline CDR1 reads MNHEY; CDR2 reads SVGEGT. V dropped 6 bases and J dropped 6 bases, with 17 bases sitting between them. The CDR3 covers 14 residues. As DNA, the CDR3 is TGTGCCAGCAGACCCGACAGTTCTAGCCCTGAAGCTTTCTTT. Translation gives CASRPDSSSPEAFF.

The CDR3 nucleotides are TGCAGTGCTGCCCCCGGGGCGGGCAGCAATCAGCCCCAGCATTTT. It yields the protein CSAAPGAGSNQPQHF. This sequence joins TRBV20-1 and TRBJ1-5; D possibly corresponds to TRBD1 (5 bases). V gave up 5 bases and J gave up 1 base, with 15 bases separating them. CDR3 size: 15 residues. CDR1 is DFQATT and CDR2 is SNEGSKA in the germline V gene (reference sequence).

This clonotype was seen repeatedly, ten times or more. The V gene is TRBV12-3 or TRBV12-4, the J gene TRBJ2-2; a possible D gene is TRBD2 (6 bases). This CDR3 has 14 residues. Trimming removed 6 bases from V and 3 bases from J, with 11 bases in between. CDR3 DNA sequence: TGTGCCAGCAGCCCCCGCGGGGACACCGGGGAGCTGTTTTTT. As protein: CASSPRGDTGELFF.

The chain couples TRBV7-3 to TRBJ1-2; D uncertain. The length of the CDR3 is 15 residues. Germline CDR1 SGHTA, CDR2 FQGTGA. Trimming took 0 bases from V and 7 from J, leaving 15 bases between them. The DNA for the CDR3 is TGTGCCAGCAGCTTAACACGCGGGGAGAGGAGTGGCTACACCTTC. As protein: CASSLTRGERSGYTF.

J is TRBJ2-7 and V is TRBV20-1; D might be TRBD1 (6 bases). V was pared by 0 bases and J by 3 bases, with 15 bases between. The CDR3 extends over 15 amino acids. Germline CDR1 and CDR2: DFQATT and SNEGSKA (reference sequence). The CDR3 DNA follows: TGCAGTGCTAGAGATCTGGCAGGGGCCGGCTACGAGCAGTACTTC. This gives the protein CSARDLAGAGYEQYF.

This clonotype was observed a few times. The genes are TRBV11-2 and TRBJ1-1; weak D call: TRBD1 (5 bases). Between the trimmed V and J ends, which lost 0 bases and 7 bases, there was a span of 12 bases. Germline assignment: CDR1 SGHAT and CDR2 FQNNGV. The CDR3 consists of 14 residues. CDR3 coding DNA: TGTGCCAGCAGCTTAGAAGGTCCCAGGGATGAAGCTTTCTTT. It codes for CASSLEGPRDEAFF.